This T cell receptor (beta chain) is from a study of post-analysis software for immune sequencing data (dated by TCRdb to 2015 to 2017). In terms of the full investigation: The recorded disease courses included relapsing-remitting, secondary progressive and progressive-relapsing multiple sclerosis, and some patients had no subtype annotation. A subset of samples was prepared in parallel using single-end sample barcoding, then pooled and co-amplified after Illumina adapter ligation. The patient repertoires were set against around ten previously published healthy control repertoires from donors whose ages ranged from roughly 6 to 27 years. The paper as a whole reports these results and caveats: Roughly 5 TRBV segments, including TRBV5-6, TRBV5-1 and TRBV20-1, were significantly more frequent in patients than controls. The control group was slightly older than the multiple sclerosis patient group. Normalized Chao1 diversity was significantly lower in multiple sclerosis patients than controls, suggesting substantial peripheral T-cell clonal expansion. Strong co-clustering of samples prepared in the same batch was shown by direct clustering with F measure, prompting a batch-effect correction.

Libraries were constructed by PCR. Sequencing used an Illumina HiSeq 2500. Unique molecular identifiers were incorporated into TCR beta cDNA libraries to reduce PCR and sequencing biases. Some 500,000 cDNA molecules were obtained per 1 to 10 million input T cells, so each molecule approximated one T cell. The patient libraries were prepared and sequenced with the same protocol used for the earlier healthy control dataset. Samples belonging to the same batch were prepared together, multiplexed and sequenced on a shared HiSeq lane. The study's own analysis went as follows. MIGEC handled the raw barcoded reads, throwing out single-read molecular identifier groups before consensus assembly and CDR3 extraction. Clonotype tables were post-analysed with VDJtools, and diversity was normalized by down-sampling all datasets to the smallest sample size. To correct batch-related cross-sample contamination, repertoire overlap clustering matched CDR3 amino acid sequences but not nucleotide sequences. Clones were called with MiXCR by TCRdb after fastp trimmed the public reads at Q25, and only in-frame beta chains were retained. Every entry covers one CDR3 protein and lists the most common genes and DNA from its rows. What appears here as the V and J calls and clone size reflects TCRdb's work, not the paper's. The sample data list hundreds of thousands of distinct CDR3 sequences, and roughly 29% of these were observed just once. Around 0.6% of the sample goes to the ten largest clones.

To demonstrate the VDJtools post-analysis software, TCR beta repertoires were profiled from the peripheral blood of roughly 14 young patients with multiple sclerosis. The multiple sclerosis patients were children and adolescents ranging in age from about 6 to 17 years. V drops 1 base and J drops 6 bases, leaving 16 bases in between. The CDR3 sequence holds 15 residues, the cysteine and phenylalanine included. Solely the CDR3 DNA is kept, with 45 bases framed from the first base. CDR1 and CDR2 (DFQATT, SNEGSKA) derive from the germline V gene (reference sequence). As for this clonotype: Its antigen is unknown. No base quality information exists; no much larger clone differs at one position.

The chain was built from TRBV20-1 and TRBJ1-5, with TRBD1 tentatively as D gene (5 bases match). The sequencing sample was made of blood. The sequence came from a girl aged 10 to 17 with multiple sclerosis. The CDR3 region reads CSARAGPSVGQPQHF. The bases read TGCAGTGCTAGAGCGGGGCCAAGCGTGGGTCAGCCCCAGCATTTT.